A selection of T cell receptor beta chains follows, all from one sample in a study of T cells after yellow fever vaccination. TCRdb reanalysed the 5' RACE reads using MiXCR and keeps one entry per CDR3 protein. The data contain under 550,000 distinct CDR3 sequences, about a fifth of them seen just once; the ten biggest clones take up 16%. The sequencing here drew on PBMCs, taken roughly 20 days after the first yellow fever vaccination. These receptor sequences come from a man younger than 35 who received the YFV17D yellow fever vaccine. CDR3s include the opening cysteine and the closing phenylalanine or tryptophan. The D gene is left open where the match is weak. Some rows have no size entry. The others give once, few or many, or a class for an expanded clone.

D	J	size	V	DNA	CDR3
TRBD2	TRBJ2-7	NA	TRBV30	TGTGCCGGAGACCTGGGACTAGCGGGCGTTTCCTACGAGCAGTACTTC	CAGDLGLAGVSYEQYF
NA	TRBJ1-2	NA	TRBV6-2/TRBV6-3	TGTGCCAGCAGTTATCCGCCCCGCGACTATGGCTACACCTTC	CASSYPPRDYGYTF
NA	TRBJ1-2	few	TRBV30	TGTGCCTGGACCCGAAGGGGGGTGCTCTATGGCTACACCTTC	CAWTRRGVLYGYTF
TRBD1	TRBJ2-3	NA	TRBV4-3	TGCGCCAGCAGCCGGGACAGGGAGGGATTCACAGATACGCAGTATTTT	CASSRDREGFTDTQYF
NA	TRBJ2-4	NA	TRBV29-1	TGCAGCGTTTGGTTAGCCAAAAACATTCAGTACTTC	CSVWLAKNIQYF
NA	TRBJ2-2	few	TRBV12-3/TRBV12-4	TGTGCCAGCAGTTTGGCTCAGGTGAACACCGGGGAGCTGTTTTTT	CASSLAQVNTGELFF
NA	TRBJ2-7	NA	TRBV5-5	TGTGCCAGCAGCAGGGACTCCAACTCCTACGAGCAGTACTTC	CASSRDSNSYEQYF
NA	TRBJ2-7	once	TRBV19	TGTGCCACCTCCCGGGGAGCGGGTCCCTACGAGCAGTACTTC	CATSRGAGPYEQYF
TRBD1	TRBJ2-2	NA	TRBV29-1	TGCAGCGCTGGTTTGGGCCCGGGACAGGGGGATACCGGGGAGCTGTTTTTT	CSAGLGPGQGDTGELFF
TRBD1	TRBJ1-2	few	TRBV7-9	TGTGCCAGCAGCTTAGTTGACAGGGGACCTAACTATGGCTACACCTTC	CASSLVDRGPNYGYTF
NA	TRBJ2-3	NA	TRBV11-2	TGTGCCAGCAGCTTAGATCTTCTAGCTGGTACGCAGTATTTT	CASSLDLLAGTQYF
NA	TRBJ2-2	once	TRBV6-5	TGTGCCAGCAGTTACTCAAAAGGGCTTAACACCGGGGAGCTGTTTTTT	CASSYSKGLNTGELFF
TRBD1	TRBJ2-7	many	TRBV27	TGTGCCAGCAGTTTCCAACAGGGGGACGAGCAGTACTTC	CASSFQQGDEQYF
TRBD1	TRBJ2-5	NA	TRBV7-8	TGTGCCAGCAGGCCCCGGGACAGCCAAGAGACCCAGTACTTC	CASRPRDSQETQYF
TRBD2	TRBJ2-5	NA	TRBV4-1	TGCGCCAGCAGCCAAGTAGGGCGAAGACTAGCGGAGACCCAGTACTTC	CASSQVGRRLAETQYF
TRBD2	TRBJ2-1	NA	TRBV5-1	TGCGCCAGCAGCCCTGGACTAGCGGGGGGGGATAGCTCCTACAATGAGCAGTTCTTC	CASSPGLAGGDSSYNEQFF
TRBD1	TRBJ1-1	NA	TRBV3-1	TGTGCCAGCAGCCAGCACAGGGGCACTGAAGCTTTCTTT	CASSQHRGTEAFF
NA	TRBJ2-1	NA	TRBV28	TGTGCCAGCGGGACGGCTACTCCATACAATGAGCAGTTCTTC	CASGTATPYNEQFF
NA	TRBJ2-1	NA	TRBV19	TGTGCCAGTAGTATGTGGACAGAAGACAATGAGCAGTTCTTC	CASSMWTEDNEQFF
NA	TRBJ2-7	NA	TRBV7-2	TGTGCCAGCAGCTTGGAACAGGGATGGCACGAGCAGTACTTC	CASSLEQGWHEQYF
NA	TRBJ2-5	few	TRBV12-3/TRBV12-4	TGTGCCAGCAGTTTCTCCAGCGGCATCCAAGAGACCCAGTACTTC	CASSFSSGIQETQYF
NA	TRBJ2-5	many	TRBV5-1	TGCGCCAGCAGCTTGACGGGGCCCCTCCAAGAGACCCAGTACTTC	CASSLTGPLQETQYF
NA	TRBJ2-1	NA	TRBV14	TGTGCCAGCAGCCAAACTAGTGCCCCCTACAATGAGCAGTTCTTC	CASSQTSAPYNEQFF
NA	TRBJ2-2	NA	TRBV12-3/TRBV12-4	TGTGCCAGCAGTTTTATCCCCGACACCGGGGAGCTGTTTTTT	CASSFIPDTGELFF
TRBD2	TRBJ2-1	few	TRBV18	TGTGCCAGCTCACTCAGGGGAGCGGGGGCTCTAGGGAGCTCCTACAATGAGCAGTTCTTC	CASSLRGAGALGSSYNEQFF
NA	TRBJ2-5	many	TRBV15	TGTGCCACCTCCGAGATAGCGGCACGAGAGACCCAGTACTTC	CATSEIAARETQYF
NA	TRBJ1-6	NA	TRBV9	TGTGCCAGCAGCCCAGGATCCAGCTCCTATAATTCACCCCTCCACTTT	CASSPGSSSYNSPLHF
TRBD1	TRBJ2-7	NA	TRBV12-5	TGTGCTAGTGGTTTGGTAATGGGACAGGGGACCTACGAGCAGTACTTC	CASGLVMGQGTYEQYF
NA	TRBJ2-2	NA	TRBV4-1	TGCGCCAGCAGCCAAGATTGGAGGGTCGGGGAGCTGTTTTTT	CASSQDWRVGELFF
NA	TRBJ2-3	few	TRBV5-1	TGCGCCAGCAGCCAAAGATATCTCACAGATACGCAGTATTTT	CASSQRYLTDTQYF
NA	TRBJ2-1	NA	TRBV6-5	TGTGCCAGCAGTTACGGGGGGTATGAGCAGTTCTTC	CASSYGGYEQFF